The sequence of this T cell receptor beta chain was determined in a study of beta chain features in type 1 diabetes. V shed 1 base and J 4 bases; nucleotides not matched to a gene: 3. This CDR3 is 16 amino acids long. Germline V CDR1 and CDR2: LNHDA, SQIVND (reference sequence). This clone has just a few counts. The investigators reverse transcribed all of the isolated RNA, so they sequenced expressed TCRB transcripts. Clones were read by immunoSEQ multiplex PCR, and TCRdb kept only the in-frame ones, dropping some. The sample records around 350,000 clones, roughly 12% being singletons. The sample consisted of naive CD4+ T cells from blood. The sequence came from a young man in good health. The V and J genes are TRBV19 and TRBJ2-2; 10 nucleotides match TRBD2. The CDR3, as DNA: TGTGCCAGTAGTATAGTTCCTAGCGGGGGCACCGGGGAGCTGTTTTTT. It is translated as CASSIVPSGGTGELFF.